These T cell receptor beta chains were read from a single sample in a study of response to subunit inactivated influenza vaccine. TCRdb redid the calling of the RT-PCR reads with MiXCR, one entry per CDR3 protein. The repertoire holds about 190,000 distinct CDR3 sequences, with over 13% as singletons. The material was CD8+ T cells sorted from PBMCs, obtained more than 4 days after vaccination. Receptors originate from a man in his forties or fifties who received an inactivated influenza vaccine. Each CDR3 is given with its conserved first and last residue. The D gene is left open where the match is weak. Expanded clones get a size class; other rows say once, few or many, or leave the size out.

j_gene: TRBJ2-7; abundance: NA; len: 14; v_gene: TRBV6-2/TRBV6-3; d_gene: TRBD1; CDR3aa: CASSLWTGTYEQYF; CDR3nt: TGTGCCAGCAGCCTGTGGACAGGGACCTACGAGCAGTACTTC
j_gene: TRBJ1-1; abundance: many; len: 14; v_gene: TRBV25-1; d_gene: NA; CDR3aa: CASSEWAMDTEAFF; CDR3nt: TGTGCCAGCAGTGAATGGGCCATGGACACTGAAGCTTTCTTT
j_gene: TRBJ2-3; abundance: NA; len: 13; v_gene: TRBV6-6; d_gene: NA; CDR3aa: CATYGGLTDTQYF; CDR3nt: TGTGCCACCTACGGGGGACTCACAGATACGCAGTATTTT
j_gene: TRBJ2-7; abundance: NA; len: 13; v_gene: TRBV7-9; d_gene: NA; CDR3aa: CASSLGQGNEQYF; CDR3nt: TGTGCCAGCAGCTTAGGGCAGGGGAACGAGCAGTACTTC
j_gene: TRBJ1-1; abundance: NA; len: 13; v_gene: TRBV9; d_gene: NA; CDR3aa: CASSPGFRTEAFF; CDR3nt: TGTGCCAGCAGCCCCGGTTTTCGAACTGAAGCTTTCTTT
j_gene: TRBJ1-4; abundance: few; len: 15; v_gene: TRBV9; d_gene: NA; CDR3aa: CASSVGDSLNEKLFF; CDR3nt: TGTGCCAGCAGCGTAGGTGACAGCCTTAATGAAAAACTGTTTTTT
j_gene: TRBJ1-2; abundance: NA; len: 11; v_gene: TRBV29-1; d_gene: NA; CDR3aa: CSVDDRYGYTF; CDR3nt: TGCAGCGTTGACGACCGCTATGGCTACACCTTC
j_gene: TRBJ2-3; abundance: NA; len: 13; v_gene: TRBV5-1; d_gene: NA; CDR3aa: CASSWVPSDTQYF; CDR3nt: TGCGCCAGCAGTTGGGTTCCTTCGGATACGCAGTATTTT
j_gene: TRBJ2-3; abundance: few; len: 14; v_gene: TRBV7-2; d_gene: NA; CDR3aa: CASSQRLGPDTQYF; CDR3nt: TGTGCCAGCAGCCAACGACTAGGGCCGGATACGCAGTATTTT
j_gene: TRBJ2-7; abundance: few; len: 14; v_gene: TRBV7-8; d_gene: TRBD1; CDR3aa: CASSSLTGSYEQYF; CDR3nt: TGTGCCAGCAGTTCTTTGACAGGGAGTTACGAGCAGTACTTC
j_gene: TRBJ1-1; abundance: many; len: 16; v_gene: TRBV6-2/TRBV6-3; d_gene: TRBD1; CDR3aa: CASSYIGQGRNTEAFF; CDR3nt: TGTGCCAGCAGTTACATAGGACAGGGAAGGAACACTGAAGCTTTCTTT
j_gene: TRBJ2-3; abundance: few; len: 15; v_gene: TRBV11-2; d_gene: NA; CDR3aa: CASSGGLAGTDTQYF; CDR3nt: TGTGCCAGCAGCGGGGGGCTAGCGGGCACAGATACGCAGTATTTT
j_gene: TRBJ2-7; abundance: few; len: 15; v_gene: TRBV20-1; d_gene: TRBD1; CDR3aa: CSARDVTGDLYEQYF; CDR3nt: TGCAGTGCTAGAGATGTTACAGGGGACCTCTACGAGCAGTACTTC
j_gene: TRBJ1-1; abundance: few; len: 13; v_gene: TRBV5-1; d_gene: NA; CDR3aa: CASSLAIHTEAFF; CDR3nt: TGCGCCAGCAGCTTGGCCATCCACACTGAAGCTTTCTTT
j_gene: TRBJ2-1; abundance: NA; len: 13; v_gene: TRBV27; d_gene: NA; CDR3aa: CASSSRPYYEQFF; CDR3nt: TGTGCCAGCAGTTCCAGACCCTACTACGAGCAGTTCTTC
j_gene: TRBJ2-1; abundance: few; len: 16; v_gene: TRBV7-9; d_gene: TRBD2; CDR3aa: CASIETLAGARNEQFF; CDR3nt: TGTGCCAGCATCGAGACACTAGCGGGAGCCCGCAATGAGCAGTTCTTC
j_gene: TRBJ2-7; abundance: few; len: 15; v_gene: TRBV28; d_gene: TRBD1; CDR3aa: CASSLRTGVPYEQYF; CDR3nt: TGTGCCAGCAGTTTACGGACAGGGGTCCCCTACGAGCAGTACTTC
j_gene: TRBJ2-2; abundance: few; len: 13; v_gene: TRBV29-1; d_gene: NA; CDR3aa: CSATPGLGGELFF; CDR3nt: TGCAGCGCCACCCCCGGGTTGGGCGGGGAGCTGTTTTTT
j_gene: TRBJ1-5; abundance: NA; len: 14; v_gene: TRBV5-6; d_gene: TRBD1; CDR3aa: CASSPGTALAPQHF; CDR3nt: TGTGCCAGCAGCCCCGGGACAGCCTTAGCTCCCCAGCATTTT
j_gene: TRBJ2-1; abundance: many; len: 11; v_gene: TRBV12-3/TRBV12-4; d_gene: NA; CDR3aa: CASSPGDEQFF; CDR3nt: TGTGCCAGCAGTCCGGGGGACGAGCAGTTCTTC
j_gene: TRBJ2-2; abundance: few; len: 18; v_gene: TRBV4-2; d_gene: TRBD2; CDR3aa: CASSQGWSGGVGTGELFF; CDR3nt: TGTGCCAGCAGCCAAGGGTGGTCGGGGGGGGTAGGCACCGGGGAGCTGTTTTTT
j_gene: TRBJ2-1; abundance: few; len: 16; v_gene: TRBV6-2/TRBV6-3; d_gene: TRBD2; CDR3aa: CASSSGTTTLYNEQFF; CDR3nt: TGTGCCAGCAGTTCCGGGACTACCACCCTCTACAATGAGCAGTTCTTC
j_gene: TRBJ1-2; abundance: NA; len: 15; v_gene: TRBV29-1; d_gene: TRBD1; CDR3aa: CSVEDWDRGYDGYTF; CDR3nt: TGCAGCGTTGAAGATTGGGACAGGGGTTATGATGGCTACACCTTC
j_gene: TRBJ1-2; abundance: NA; len: 13; v_gene: TRBV19; d_gene: TRBD1; CDR3aa: CASSRRGDYGYTF; CDR3nt: TGTGCCAGTAGCCGCAGGGGGGACTATGGCTACACCTTC
j_gene: TRBJ2-7; abundance: NA; len: 15; v_gene: TRBV13; d_gene: NA; CDR3aa: CASSPNPGREIEQYF; CDR3nt: TGTGCCAGCAGCCCAAACCCGGGACGCGAGATCGAGCAGTACTTC
j_gene: TRBJ2-7; abundance: NA; len: 15; v_gene: TRBV7-9; d_gene: TRBD2; CDR3aa: CASSRGLALGGEQYF; CDR3nt: TGTGCCAGCAGCCGTGGACTAGCCCTAGGAGGTGAGCAGTACTTC
j_gene: TRBJ2-7; abundance: NA; len: 16; v_gene: TRBV12-3/TRBV12-4; d_gene: TRBD2; CDR3aa: CASSAGLAGGHYEQYF; CDR3nt: TGTGCCAGCAGTGCGGGACTAGCGGGGGGGCACTACGAGCAGTACTTC
j_gene: TRBJ2-7; abundance: few; len: 12; v_gene: TRBV7-9; d_gene: NA; CDR3aa: CASSQGWGRINF; CDR3nt: TGTGCCAGCAGCCAGGGCTGGGGACGGATAAACTTC
j_gene: TRBJ2-5; abundance: NA; len: 15; v_gene: TRBV7-9; d_gene: NA; CDR3aa: CASSVGRDPPWTQYF; CDR3nt: TGTGCCAGCAGCGTCGGCCGGGACCCCCCATGGACCCAGTACTTC
j_gene: TRBJ2-1; abundance: NA; len: 16; v_gene: TRBV27; d_gene: TRBD1; CDR3aa: CASSYLGTGGWDEQFF; CDR3nt: TGTGCCAGCAGTTACCTAGGGACAGGGGGCTGGGATGAGCAGTTCTTC
j_gene: TRBJ2-5; abundance: few; len: 14; v_gene: TRBV3-1; d_gene: TRBD2; CDR3aa: CASSPGVAGGTQYF; CDR3nt: TGTGCCAGCAGCCCCGGGGTAGCGGGGGGGACCCAGTACTTC
j_gene: TRBJ2-1; abundance: few; len: 12; v_gene: TRBV7-9; d_gene: NA; CDR3aa: CASSFSPNEQFF; CDR3nt: TGTGCCAGCAGCTTTAGTCCCAATGAGCAGTTCTTC
j_gene: TRBJ2-3; abundance: few; len: 14; v_gene: TRBV7-9; d_gene: NA; CDR3aa: CASSSHGSWDTQYF; CDR3nt: TGTGCCAGCAGCTCACACGGGAGTTGGGATACGCAGTATTTT
j_gene: TRBJ2-1; abundance: few; len: 12; v_gene: TRBV18; d_gene: NA; CDR3aa: CASSPTRDEQFF; CDR3nt: TGTGCCAGCTCACCAACTCGCGATGAGCAGTTCTTC
j_gene: TRBJ2-3; abundance: many; len: 17; v_gene: TRBV4-3; d_gene: TRBD1; CDR3aa: CASSQDFGTAPWDTQYF; CDR3nt: TGCGCCAGCAGCCAAGATTTCGGGACAGCACCGTGGGATACGCAGTATTTT
j_gene: TRBJ2-7; abundance: few; len: 17; v_gene: TRBV14; d_gene: TRBD2; CDR3aa: CASSRGAGIRDNSEQYF; CDR3nt: TGTGCCAGCAGCCGTGGAGCGGGAATCAGAGACAATAGCGAGCAGTACTTC
j_gene: TRBJ2-3; abundance: NA; len: 18; v_gene: TRBV5-1; d_gene: TRBD2; CDR3aa: CASSLSLAGATSTDTQYF; CDR3nt: TGCGCCAGCAGCTTGAGTCTAGCGGGGGCGACTAGCACAGATACGCAGTATTTT
j_gene: TRBJ1-1; abundance: NA; len: 12; v_gene: TRBV6-2/TRBV6-3; d_gene: NA; CDR3aa: CASSYSATEAFF; CDR3nt: TGTGCCAGCAGTTACAGCGCCACTGAAGCTTTCTTT
j_gene: TRBJ2-7; abundance: few; len: 13; v_gene: TRBV6-6; d_gene: NA; CDR3aa: CASSLQWGNEQYF; CDR3nt: TGTGCCAGCAGTCTCCAGTGGGGCAACGAGCAGTACTTC
j_gene: TRBJ2-7; abundance: NA; len: 13; v_gene: TRBV6-2/TRBV6-3; d_gene: NA; CDR3aa: CASSWSGNYEQYF; CDR3nt: TGTGCCAGCAGTTGGTCGGGAAACTACGAGCAGTACTTC
j_gene: TRBJ2-5; abundance: once; len: 18; v_gene: TRBV7-8; d_gene: TRBD2; CDR3aa: CASSLERYGRALWETQYF; CDR3nt: TGTGCCAGCAGCTTAGAGCGGTACGGGAGGGCCCTTTGGGAGACCCAGTACTTC
j_gene: TRBJ1-1; abundance: many; len: 15; v_gene: TRBV5-1; d_gene: NA; CDR3aa: CASSLSTGMNTEAFF; CDR3nt: TGCGCCAGCAGCTTGAGCACCGGTATGAACACTGAAGCTTTCTTT